Presented here are 10 T cell receptor beta chains from one specimen sequenced in a study of CD8+CD57+ T cells in acquired aplastic anemia. The template for TCR beta VDJ and CDR3 sequence profiling was genomic DNA. One entry per CDR3 protein results from TCRdb running MiXCR on the reads. The data contain about 190,000 distinct CDR3 sequences, around 45% of them singletons. Patients sequenced had flow cytometry evidence of CD8+CD57+ cell expansion. Sequencing was done on a sample of sorted CD4+, CD8+, or CD8+CD57+ T cells (not recorded which) from PBMCs. Source of these receptors: a human donor with aplastic anemia.

The chain links TRBV6-1 to TRBJ1-2; the D gene is possibly TRBD1 (5 bases). Trimming stripped 7 bases from V and 6 bases from J, with 9 bases between. In germline, CDR1 is MNHNS, CDR2 SASEGT. The CDR3 runs to 11 residues. Here the CDR3 reads CASTQGNGYTF. CDR3 sequence (DNA): TGTGCCAGCACCCAGGGCAATGGCTACACCTTC.

A note on this clonotype: This may stem from a read error, because a much larger clone lies one nucleotide away. The CDR3 coding sequence is TGTGCCGGCAGCGCCAGGACTAGCGGGATCACAGATACGCAGTATTTT. This sequence encodes CAGSARTSGITDTQYF. This rearrangement joins TRBV5-6 to TRBJ2-3, with 12 bases that match TRBD2. Germline V gene data show CDR1 as SGHDT and CDR2 as YYEEEE. The CDR3 is made up of 16 amino acids.

The rearrangement links TRBV14 to TRBJ2-1; tentatively, D is TRBD2 (6 bases). Germline loops: CDR1 SGHDN, CDR2 FVKESK. The V and J ends lost 4 bases and 4 bases respectively, with 14 bases between them. The CDR3 runs to 15 residues. CDR3 sequence reads: CASSPPRERYNEQFF. The CDR3 DNA reads TGTGCCAGCAGCCCACCCCGGGAGAGATACAATGAGCAGTTCTTC.

Many counts were recorded for this clonotype. The chain couples TRBV19 to TRBJ1-6; a possible D gene is TRBD1 (6 bases). V shed 7 bases and J shed 8 bases, with 12 bases lying between them. The CDR3 has 13 residues. From germline, CDR1 is LNHDA and CDR2 SQIVND (reference sequence). The CDR3 DNA sequence: TGTGCCAGTAAAAGGGACACCGATTCACCCCTCCACTTT. Residues: CASKRDTDSPLHF. The full variable domain, rest sourced from reference TRBV19 and TRBJ1-6, is DGGITQSPKYLFRKEGQNVTLSCEQNLNHDAMYWYRQDPGQGLRLIYYSQIVNDFQKGDIAEGYSVSREKKESFPLTVTSAQKNPTAFYLCASKRDTDSPLHFGNGTRLTVT.

V usage is TRBV24-1 and J usage is TRBJ2-3, with D perhaps matching TRBD1 (6 bases). Per germline, CDR1 KGHDR and CDR2 SFDVKD. Trimming took 4 bases from V and 3 from J, leaving 13 bases between them. There are 15 residues in the CDR3. CDR3 in amino acids: CATSDAPQGTDTQYF. The CDR3 region has the DNA TGTGCCACCAGTGACGCCCCTCAGGGGACAGATACGCAGTATTTT.

The chain links TRBV20-1 to TRBJ1-2; the match to TRBD1 covers 9 bases. The CDR3 sequence is 15 residues long. The V gene end was trimmed by 0 bases and the J gene end by 5 bases; junction bases not matched to a gene: 7. CDR1 is DFQATT, CDR2 SNEGSKA, per germline (reference sequence). The CDR3 DNA is TGCAGTGCTAGAGATTACAGGGGGCAAGGTTATGGCTACACCTTC. The encoded protein is CSARDYRGQGYGYTF.

This clonotype has a single count. One base away lies a much larger clone, so this may be a sequencing read error. The chain couples TRBV4-2 to TRBJ1-1; D may be TRBD1 (6 bases). This CDR3 contains 14 residues. The germline V gene has CDR1 LGHNA and CDR2 YNFKEQ. The germline V and J ends were trimmed by 4 bases and 7 bases, with 16 bases remaining between them. The CDR3 nucleotides are TGTGCCAGCAGCCCTCGCTGGGGGGGCATTGAAGCTTTCTTT. Protein sequence: CASSPRWGGIEAFF.

A single count supports this clonotype. The J gene is TRBJ2-5, the V gene TRBV7-8; the D gene could be TRBD1 or TRBD2 (5 bases each). V was shortened by 1 base and J by 5 bases, with 17 bases between the two germline ends. Germline V gene lookup returns CDR1 SGHVS and CDR2 FQNEAQ. This CDR3 is 16 amino acids long. The CDR3, as DNA: TGTGCCAGCAGCTTAGGCTCTCAGGGCCCGGGGGAGACCCAGTACTTC. Translating it yields CASSLGSQGPGETQYF. The full variable domain, with the rest looked up from reference TRBV7-8 and TRBJ2-5, is GAGVSQSPRYKVAKRGQDVALRCDPISGHVSLFWYQQALGQGPEFLTYFQNEAQLDKSGLPSDRFFAERPEGSVSTLKIQRTQQEDSAVYLCASSLGSQGPGETQYFGPGTRLLVL.

This clonotype was recorded a few times. The chain carries TRBV19 and TRBJ2-1; TRBD2 agrees at 11 bases. Per germline, CDR1 LNHDA and CDR2 SQIVND (reference sequence). V lost 3 bases to trimming and J lost 0 bases; unmatched junction nucleotides: 4. The CDR3 loop spans 17 amino acids. CDR3 in DNA: TGTGCCAGTAGTATGGGACTAGCGGATAGCTCCTACAATGAGCAGTTCTTC. This encodes CASSMGLADSSYNEQFF.

The V and J genes are TRBV6-2 or TRBV6-3 and TRBJ2-2, with TRBD2 as a possible D gene (6 bases). Germline V gives CDR1 MNHEY, CDR2 SVGEGT. Trimming pared 7 bases from V and 5 bases from J, leaving 14 bases between. The CDR3 has 14 residues. In DNA, the CDR3 is TGTGCCAGCACGGGACTGCGGAGGACCGGGGAGCTGTTTTTT. This gives the protein CASTGLRRTGELFF.